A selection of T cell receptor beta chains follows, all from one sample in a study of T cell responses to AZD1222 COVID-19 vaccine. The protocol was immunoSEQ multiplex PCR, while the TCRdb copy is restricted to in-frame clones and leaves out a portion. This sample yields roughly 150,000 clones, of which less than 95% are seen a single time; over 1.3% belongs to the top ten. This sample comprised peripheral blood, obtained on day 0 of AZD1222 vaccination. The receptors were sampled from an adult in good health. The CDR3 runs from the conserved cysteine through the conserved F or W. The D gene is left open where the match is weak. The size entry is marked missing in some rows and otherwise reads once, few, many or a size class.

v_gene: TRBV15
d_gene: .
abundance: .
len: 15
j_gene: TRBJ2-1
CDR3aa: CATSRVSGFLGEQFF
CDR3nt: TGTGCCACCAGCAGAGTCTCTGGCTTTCTAGGAGAGCAGTTCTTC

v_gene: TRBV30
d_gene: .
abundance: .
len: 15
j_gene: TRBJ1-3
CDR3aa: CAWSRTGTAGNTIYF
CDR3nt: TGTGCCTGGTCGAGAACCGGGACGGCTGGAAACACCATATATTTT

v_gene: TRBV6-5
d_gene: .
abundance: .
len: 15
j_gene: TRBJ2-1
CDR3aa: CASSYGSSTYNEQFF
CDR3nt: TGTGCCAGCAGTTACGGGTCCTCTACCTACAATGAGCAGTTCTTC

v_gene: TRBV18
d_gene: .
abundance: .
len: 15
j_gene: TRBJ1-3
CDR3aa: CASSPAEGSGNTIYF
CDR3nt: TGTGCCAGCTCACCGGCCGAGGGCTCTGGAAACACCATATATTTT

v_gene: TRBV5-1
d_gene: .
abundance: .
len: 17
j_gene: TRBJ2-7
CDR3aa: CASSLAGGAGSPGEQYF
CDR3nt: TGCGCCAGCAGCTTGGCGGGTGGGGCAGGATCCCCTGGGGAGCAGTACTTC

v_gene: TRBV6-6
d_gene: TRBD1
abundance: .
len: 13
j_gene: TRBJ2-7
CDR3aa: CASSYGQGAGQYF
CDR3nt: TGTGCCAGCAGTTACGGCCAGGGGGCCGGGCAGTACTTC

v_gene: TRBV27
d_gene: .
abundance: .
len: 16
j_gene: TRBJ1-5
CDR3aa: CASGPWAGYSNQPQHF
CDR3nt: TGTGCCAGCGGACCTTGGGCAGGTTATAGCAATCAGCCCCAGCATTTT

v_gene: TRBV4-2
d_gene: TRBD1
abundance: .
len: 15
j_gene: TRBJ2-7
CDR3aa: CASSPTGGASYEQYF
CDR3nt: TGTGCCAGCAGCCCTACAGGGGGCGCCTCCTACGAGCAGTACTTC

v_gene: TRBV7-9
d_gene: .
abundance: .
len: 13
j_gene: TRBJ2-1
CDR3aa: CASSPAGDNEQFF
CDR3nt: TGTGCCAGCAGCCCCGCGGGCGACAATGAGCAGTTCTTC

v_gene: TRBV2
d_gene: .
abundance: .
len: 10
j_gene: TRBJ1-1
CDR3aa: CASRVVEAFF
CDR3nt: TGTGCCAGCAGAGTCGTTGAAGCTTTCTTT

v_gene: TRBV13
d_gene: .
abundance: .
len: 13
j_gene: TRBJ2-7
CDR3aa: CASSLGGTYEQYF
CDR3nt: TGTGCCAGCAGCTTAGGCGGGACTTACGAGCAGTACTTC

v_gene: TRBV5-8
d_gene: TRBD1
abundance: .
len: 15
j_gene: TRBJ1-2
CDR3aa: CASSPDRGRGGGYTF
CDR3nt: TGTGCCAGCAGCCCCGACAGGGGGCGCGGGGGTGGCTACACCTTC

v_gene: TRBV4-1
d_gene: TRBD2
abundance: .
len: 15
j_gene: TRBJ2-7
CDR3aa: CASSHTGLAGYEQYF
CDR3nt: TGCGCCAGCAGCCACACGGGACTAGCGGGTTACGAGCAGTACTTC

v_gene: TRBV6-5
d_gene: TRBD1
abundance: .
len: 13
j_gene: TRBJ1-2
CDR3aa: CASRGQGNYGYTF
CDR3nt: TGTGCCAGCAGGGGACAGGGAAACTATGGCTACACCTTC

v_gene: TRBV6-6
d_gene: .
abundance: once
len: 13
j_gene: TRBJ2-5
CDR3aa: CASSYEGLETQYF
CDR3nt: TGTGCCAGCAGTTACGAGGGGCTGGAGACCCAGTACTTC

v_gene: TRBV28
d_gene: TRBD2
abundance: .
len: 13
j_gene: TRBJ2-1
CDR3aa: CASSLGTRERKFF
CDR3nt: TGTGCCAGCAGTTTGGGGACTAGAGAAAGAAAGTTCTTC

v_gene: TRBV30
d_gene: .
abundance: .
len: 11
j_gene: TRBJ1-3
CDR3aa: CAWDTGNTIYF
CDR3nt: TGTGCCTGGGATACTGGAAACACCATATATTTT

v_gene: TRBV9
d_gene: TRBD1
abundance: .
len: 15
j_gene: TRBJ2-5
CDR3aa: CASSPDAGGWETQYF
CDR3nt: TGTGCCAGCAGCCCCGACGCAGGGGGTTGGGAGACCCAGTACTTC

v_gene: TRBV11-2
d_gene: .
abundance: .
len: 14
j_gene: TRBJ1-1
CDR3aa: CASSLFAGGSEAFF
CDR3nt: TGTGCCAGCAGCTTATTCGCCGGGGGGTCTGAAGCTTTCTTT

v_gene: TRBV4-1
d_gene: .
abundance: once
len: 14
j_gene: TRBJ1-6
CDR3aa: CASSQAPGAGYLHF
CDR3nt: TGCGCCAGCAGCCAAGCCCCAGGGGCAGGATACCTCCACTTT

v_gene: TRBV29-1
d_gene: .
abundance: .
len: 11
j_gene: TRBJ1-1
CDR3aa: CSSEDDTEAFF
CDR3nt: TGCAGCTCGGAGGATGACACTGAAGCTTTCTTT

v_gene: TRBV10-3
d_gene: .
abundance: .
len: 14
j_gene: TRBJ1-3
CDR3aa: CATGRQSSGNTIYF
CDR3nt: TGTGCCACCGGACGACAGAGCTCTGGAAACACCATATATTTT

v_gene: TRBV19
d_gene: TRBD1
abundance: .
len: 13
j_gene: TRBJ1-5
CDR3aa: CASSRQGGQPQHF
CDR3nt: TGTGCCAGTAGTAGACAGGGTGGTCAGCCCCAGCATTTT

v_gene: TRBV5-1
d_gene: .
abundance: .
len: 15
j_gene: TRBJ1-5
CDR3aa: CASSLLAGFGQPQHF
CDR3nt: TGCGCCAGCAGCTTGTTGGCGGGTTTCGGTCAGCCCCAGCATTTT

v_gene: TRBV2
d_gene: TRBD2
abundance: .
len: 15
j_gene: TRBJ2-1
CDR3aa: CASSLLAGGYNEQFF
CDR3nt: TGTGCCAGCAGCCTACTAGCGGGGGGGTACAATGAGCAGTTCTTC

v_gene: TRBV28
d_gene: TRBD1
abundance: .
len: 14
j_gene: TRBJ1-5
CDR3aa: CASSFAGGRQPQHF
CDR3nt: TGTGCCAGCAGTTTTGCAGGGGGAAGGCAGCCCCAGCATTTT

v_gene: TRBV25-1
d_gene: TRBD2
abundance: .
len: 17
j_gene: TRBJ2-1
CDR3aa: CASSEWEGPTTYNEQFF
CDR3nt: TGTGCCAGCAGTGAATGGGAGGGGCCCACCACCTACAATGAGCAGTTCTTC

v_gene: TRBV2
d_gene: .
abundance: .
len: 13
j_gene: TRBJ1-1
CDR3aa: CASRPERTTEAFF
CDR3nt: TGTGCCAGCAGGCCCGAACGTACCACTGAAGCTTTCTTT

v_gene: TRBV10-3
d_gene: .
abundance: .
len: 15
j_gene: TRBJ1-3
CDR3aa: CAISESIAGGNTIYF
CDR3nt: TGTGCCATCAGTGAGTCGATAGCCGGGGGAAACACCATATATTTT

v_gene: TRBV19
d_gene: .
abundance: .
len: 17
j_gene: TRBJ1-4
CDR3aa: CASRTVGQSATNEKLFF
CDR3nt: TGTGCCAGTAGGACGGTAGGCCAGAGTGCAACTAATGAAAAACTGTTTTTT

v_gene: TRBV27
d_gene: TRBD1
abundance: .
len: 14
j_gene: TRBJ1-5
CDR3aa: CASSYQGVNQPQHF
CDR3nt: TGTGCCAGCAGTTACCAGGGGGTCAATCAGCCCCAGCATTTT

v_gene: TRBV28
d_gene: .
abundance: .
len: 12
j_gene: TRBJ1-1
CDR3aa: CASSSWGTEAFF
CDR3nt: TGTGCCAGCAGTTCCTGGGGCACTGAAGCTTTCTTT

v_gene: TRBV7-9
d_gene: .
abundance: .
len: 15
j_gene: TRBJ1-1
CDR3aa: CASSLAAAGETEAFF
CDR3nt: TGTGCCAGCAGCTTAGCGGCGGCAGGGGAAACTGAAGCTTTCTTT

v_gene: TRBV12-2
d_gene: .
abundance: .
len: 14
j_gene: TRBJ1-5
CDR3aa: CASRLAGAGVPQHF
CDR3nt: TGTGCAAGTCGCTTAGCGGGGGCCGGGGTGCCCCAGCATTTT

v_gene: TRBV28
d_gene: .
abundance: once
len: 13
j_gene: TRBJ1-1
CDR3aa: CASSLSGNTEAFF
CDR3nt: TGTGCCAGCAGTTTAAGCGGAAACACTGAAGCTTTCTTT

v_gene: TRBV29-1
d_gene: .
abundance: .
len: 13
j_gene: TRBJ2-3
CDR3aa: CSALERTPDTQYF
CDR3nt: TGCAGCGCGCTCGAACGCACCCCAGATACGCAGTATTTT

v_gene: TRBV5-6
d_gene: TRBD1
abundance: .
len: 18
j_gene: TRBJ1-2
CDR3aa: CASSRLEGQGSLSYGYTF
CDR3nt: TGTGCCAGCAGCCGACTGGAGGGACAGGGGTCATTATCCTATGGCTACACCTTC

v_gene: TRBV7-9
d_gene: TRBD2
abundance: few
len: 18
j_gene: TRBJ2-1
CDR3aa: CASSLPRTSGRSYNEQFF
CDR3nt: TGTGCCAGCAGCTTACCTCGGACTAGCGGGAGGTCGTACAATGAGCAGTTCTTC

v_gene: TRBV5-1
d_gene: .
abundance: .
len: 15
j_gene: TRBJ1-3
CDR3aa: CASSLGGGSGNTIYF
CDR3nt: TGCGCCAGCAGCTTGGGAGGGGGCTCTGGAAACACCATATATTTT

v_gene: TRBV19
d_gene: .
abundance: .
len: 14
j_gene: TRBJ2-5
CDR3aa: CASSPTGVKETQYF
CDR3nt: TGTGCCAGTAGCCCGACGGGGGTGAAAGAGACCCAGTACTTC

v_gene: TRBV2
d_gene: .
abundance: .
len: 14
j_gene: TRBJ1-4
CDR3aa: CASSGGRANEKLFF
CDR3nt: TGTGCCAGCTCCGGGGGCCGGGCTAATGAAAAACTGTTTTTT

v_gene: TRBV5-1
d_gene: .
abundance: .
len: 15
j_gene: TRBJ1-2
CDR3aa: CASSLDPGAGYGYTF
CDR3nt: TGCGCCAGCAGCTTGGATCCGGGGGCCGGCTATGGCTACACCTTC

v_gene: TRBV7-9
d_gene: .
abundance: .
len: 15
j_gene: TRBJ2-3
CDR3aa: CASSFGLTSTDTQYF
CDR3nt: TGTGCCAGCAGCTTTGGGCTAACTAGCACAGATACGCAGTATTTT

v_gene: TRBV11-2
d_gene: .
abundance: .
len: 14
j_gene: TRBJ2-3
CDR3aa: CASSSSGATDTQYF
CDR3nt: TGTGCCAGCAGCTCCTCCGGGGCCACAGATACGCAGTATTTT

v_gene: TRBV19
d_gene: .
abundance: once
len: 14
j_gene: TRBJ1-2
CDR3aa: CASSPTARNYGYTF
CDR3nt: TGTGCCAGTAGCCCGACAGCTCGTAACTATGGCTACACCTTC

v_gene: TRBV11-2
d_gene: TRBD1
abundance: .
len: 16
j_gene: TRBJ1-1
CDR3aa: CASSLFRGQGDSEAFF
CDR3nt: TGTGCCAGCAGCTTATTCCGTGGACAGGGGGACTCTGAAGCTTTCTTT

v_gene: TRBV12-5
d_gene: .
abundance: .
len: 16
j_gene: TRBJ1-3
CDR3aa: CASVYFTGSSGNTIYF
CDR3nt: TGTGCTAGTGTCTACTTCACAGGGAGCTCTGGAAACACCATATATTTT

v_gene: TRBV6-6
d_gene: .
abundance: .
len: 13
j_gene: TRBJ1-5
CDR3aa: CASRTFREGAQHF
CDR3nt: TGTGCCAGCCGCACCTTCAGGGAAGGGGCCCAGCATTTT

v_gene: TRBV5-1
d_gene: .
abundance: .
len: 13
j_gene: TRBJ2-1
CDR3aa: CASSSVTRDEQFF
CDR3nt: TGCGCCAGCAGCTCGGTGACTAGGGATGAGCAGTTCTTC

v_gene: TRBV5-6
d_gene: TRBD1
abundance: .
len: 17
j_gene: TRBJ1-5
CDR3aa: CASTSFLGQGGNQPQHF
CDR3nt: TGTGCCAGCACATCTTTTCTTGGACAGGGAGGCAATCAGCCCCAGCATTTT

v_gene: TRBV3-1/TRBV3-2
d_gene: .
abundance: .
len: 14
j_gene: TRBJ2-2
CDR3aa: CASSQDGLTGELFF
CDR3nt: TGTGCCAGCAGCCAAGACGGTCTCACCGGGGAGCTGTTTTTT

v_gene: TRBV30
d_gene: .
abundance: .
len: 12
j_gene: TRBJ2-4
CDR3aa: CAWSHSGGIQYF
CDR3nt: TGTGCCTGGAGTCACTCCGGGGGCATTCAGTACTTC

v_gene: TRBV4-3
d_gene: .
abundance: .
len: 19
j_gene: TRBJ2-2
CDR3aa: CASSQARVSVGPRTGELFF
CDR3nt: TGCGCCAGCAGCCAAGCTCGGGTTAGCGTAGGCCCACGGACCGGGGAGCTGTTTTTT

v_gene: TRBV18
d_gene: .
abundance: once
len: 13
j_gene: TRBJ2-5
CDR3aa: CASSLRSQETQYF
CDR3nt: TGTGCCAGCTCACTCCGCTCACAAGAGACCCAGTACTTC

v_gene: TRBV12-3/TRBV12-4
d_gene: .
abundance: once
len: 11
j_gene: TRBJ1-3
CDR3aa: CASSLGRTIYF
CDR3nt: TGTGCCAGCAGTTTAGGTCGCACCATATATTTT

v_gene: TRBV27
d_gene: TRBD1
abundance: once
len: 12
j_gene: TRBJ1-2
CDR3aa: CASWTGLYGYTF
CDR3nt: TGTGCCAGCTGGACAGGGTTATATGGCTACACCTTC

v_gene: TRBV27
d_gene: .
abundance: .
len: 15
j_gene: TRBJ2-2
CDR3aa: CASSFRDMNTGELFF
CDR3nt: TGTGCCAGCAGTTTCCGGGACATGAACACCGGGGAGCTGTTTTTT

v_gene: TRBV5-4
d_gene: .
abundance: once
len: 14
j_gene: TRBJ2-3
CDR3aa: CASSSGAGTDTQYF
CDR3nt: TGTGCCAGCAGTTCCGGCGCAGGGACAGATACGCAGTATTTT